The 6 T cell receptor beta chains presented below share a single source sample, sequenced in a study of cytomegalovirus exposure and HLA in healthy donors. Both 60 Vbeta primers and 13 Jbeta primers went into the PCR. Generated by immunoSEQ multiplex PCR, the TCRdb table keeps only in-frame clones and is missing some. The sample contains 150,000 to 200,000 clones, 75% to 85% of which appear only once. Sequenced input: PBMCs. The receptors originated from a woman between 45 and 60 years old in good health and CMV-seronegative.

The CDR3 sequence: CASSKNGEGRNTIYF. CDR3 coding DNA: TGTGCCAGCTCCAAAAACGGGGAAGGCAGAAACACCATATATTTT. V and J are TRBV18 and TRBJ1-3; D is uncertain. Deletions cut 6 bases from V and 5 bases from J, with 17 bases between. The length of the CDR3 is 15 residues. Germline CDR1 and CDR2: KGHSH and LQKENI.

The chain is built from TRBV5-6 and TRBJ2-3, with D unclear. The CDR3 is 14 residues long. Trimming took off 0 bases at V and 6 bases at J, with 11 bases between the two ends. Germline V gene sequence: CDR1 SGHDT, CDR2 YYEEEE. The CDR3 DNA sequence: TGTGCCAGCAGCTTGGCCCGGCCCAGGGATACGCAGTATTTT. Its translation is CASSLARPRDTQYF.

Concerning this clone: The sample holds other DNA sequences that translate to the same CDR3. The DNA of the CDR3 is TGTGCCAGCAGCTTGGCTTTGGGACTCGAGCAGTACTTC. Its protein product is CASSLALGLEQYF. The gene calls are TRBV7-2 and TRBJ2-7; D may be TRBD2 (6 bases). Trimming left V 3 bases short and J 6 bases short, with 12 bases between. Germline assignment: CDR1 SGHTA and CDR2 FQGNSA. The CDR3 extends over 13 amino acids.

This chain links TRBV18 with TRBJ1-1, with 7 bases aligning to TRBD1. Losses at the gene ends were 3 bases for V and 5 bases for J; bases not matched to a gene: 3. Per germline, CDR1 KGHSH and CDR2 LQKENI. The CDR3 is made up of 13 amino acids. The DNA of the CDR3 is TGTGCCAGCTCACCCAGACAGGGAACTGAAGCTTTCTTT. Translating it yields CASSPRQGTEAFF.

This clone was counted only a few times. The DNA of the CDR3 is TGTGCCAGTAGTGTAACGGACACCGCCCCACAGTACTTC. This codes for CASSVTDTAPQYF. The genes are TRBV19 and TRBJ2-7; maybe TRBD1 (5 bases). The CDR3 runs 13 residues. Germline loops: CDR1 LNHDA, CDR2 SQIVND (reference sequence). Trimming removed 5 bases from V and 10 bases from J, with 18 bases in between.

This chain joins TRBV28 and TRBJ1-5; D gene unclear. V lost 2 bases and J lost 7, with 15 bases in between. There are 15 residues in the CDR3. The germline gives CDR1 MDHEN, CDR2 SYDVKM. The DNA for the CDR3 is TGTGCCAGCAGTTTAGGTACAGTTCAATTCCAGCCCCAGCATTTT. Protein sequence: CASSLGTVQFQPQHF.